This T cell receptor (beta chain) stems from a study of human T cells and chemical hapten exposure. Time point defined: pre-sensitization, week 0. The treatment: therapeutic diphenylcyclopropenone sensitization with weekly scalp DPC. Via MiXCR, TCRdb re-called the RACE reads, giving one row per CDR3 protein. The data hold 95,000 to 150,000 distinct CDR3 sequences, with 13% observed a single time. CDR3 size: 15 residues. Per germline, CDR1 DFQATT and CDR2 SNEGSKA (reference sequence). V lost 0 bases to trimming and J lost 6 bases; unmatched junction nucleotides: 5. The receptor comes from a woman aged 18-29 years with alopecia areata. Some clones in this sample may be carry-over from other donors' samples. This chain connects TRBV20-1 to TRBJ2-1, with 10 nucleotides matching TRBD2. This specimen consisted of whole blood, obtained in connection with sensitization to the hapten diphenylcyclopropenone (DPC). Here the CDR3 reads CSARDPAGGRNEQFF. In DNA, the CDR3 is TGCAGTGCTAGAGATCCAGCGGGGGGGCGCAATGAGCAGTTCTTC.